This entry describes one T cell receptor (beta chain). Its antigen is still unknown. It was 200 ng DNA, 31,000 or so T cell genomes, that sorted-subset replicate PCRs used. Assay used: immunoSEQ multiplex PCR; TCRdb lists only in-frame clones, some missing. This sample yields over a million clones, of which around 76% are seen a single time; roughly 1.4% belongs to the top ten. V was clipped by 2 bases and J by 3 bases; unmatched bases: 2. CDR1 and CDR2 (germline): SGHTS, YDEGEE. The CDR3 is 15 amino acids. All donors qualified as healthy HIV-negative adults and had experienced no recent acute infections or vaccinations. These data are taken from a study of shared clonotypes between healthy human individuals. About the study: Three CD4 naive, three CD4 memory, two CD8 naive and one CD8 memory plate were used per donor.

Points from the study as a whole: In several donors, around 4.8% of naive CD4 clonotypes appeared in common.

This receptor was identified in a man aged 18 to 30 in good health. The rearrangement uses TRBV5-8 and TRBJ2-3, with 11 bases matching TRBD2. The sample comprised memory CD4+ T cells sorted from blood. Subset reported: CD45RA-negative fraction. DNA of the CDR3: TGTGCCAGCAGCTTACTAGCGGGGGTAACAGATACGCAGTATTTT. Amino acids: CASSLLAGVTDTQYF.